This TCR beta chain was retrieved from a study of blood T cell repertoires in COVID-19. Sequenced by immunoSEQ multiplex PCR; TCRdb stores in-frame clones only, minus some. The sample has approximately 260,000 clones; about 88% are singletons. The source of this sequence is a man aged 18-30 years with active or convalescent COVID-19. Sequencing was carried out using peripheral blood.

The CDR3 sequence: CATALLPRAKNIQYF. The CDR3 DNA reads TGTGCCACCGCCCTCCTGCCGAGGGCCAAAAACATTCAGTACTTC. The V gene is TRBV27, the J gene TRBJ2-4; D is unresolved. With 10 bases removed from V and 1 base from J, the gap between germline ends came to 17 bases. The V gene's germline CDR1 is MNHEY and CDR2 SMNVEV (reference sequence). The CDR3 sequence is 15 residues long.